The 21 T cell receptor beta chains given below trace back to one sample, sequenced in a study of shared clonotypes between healthy human individuals (TCRdb year 2020). Receptor amplification or capture employed the immunoSEQ multiplex PCR assay. TCRdb took over this immuneACCESS table, retaining in-frame rearrangements with V and J assigned. Such tables are incomplete; in checked studies, under half of the missing clones stem from an unresolved V gene, and the remainder is unexplained. A total of a few hundred thousand clones appear in this sample, 79% of them only once. Jointly, the top ten make up 10% to 15% of the sample. The sequencing sample was made of PBMCs. These receptors all stem from a woman in her forties in good health. Some clones in this sample may be carry-over from other donors' samples.

The V call is TRBV7-9, the J call TRBJ2-1; tentative D call: TRBD2 (6 bases). Looked up from germline, CDR1 is SEHNR and CDR2 is FQNEAQ (reference sequence). The CDR3 covers 14 residues. Trimming took 7 bases from V and 4 from J, leaving 14 bases between them. CDR3 in DNA: TGTGCCAGCATGGAGGCTAGCGTATACAATGAGCAGTTCTTC. Translation gives CASMEASVYNEQFF.

J is TRBJ1-1 and V is TRBV13; 10 nucleotides agree with TRBD1. The CDR3 is 14 amino acids. J gave up 5 bases and V 6 bases, and 6 bases lay outside the gene matches. Germline CDR1 and CDR2: PRHDT and FYEKMQ (reference sequence). CDR3 sequence (DNA): TGTGCCAGCAGAACGACAGGGGGCTTGACTGAAGCTTTCTTT. Encoded protein: CASRTTGGLTEAFF.

This chain joins TRBV7-8 and TRBJ2-1; 7 bases align to TRBD2. The CDR3 consists of 18 residues. Germline CDR1 SGHVS, CDR2 FQNEAQ. Unmatched junction bases numbered 8, after V lost 0 bases and J lost 0 bases. CDR3 sequence (DNA): TGTGCCAGCAGCTTAGCGGGGCTAGCGGCAAGCTCCTACAATGAGCAGTTCTTC. Protein product: CASSLAGLAASSYNEQFF.

Comment on this clone: Distinct nucleotide sequences in the sample also encode this CDR3. The chain employs TRBV11-2 and TRBJ1-2; 8 nucleotides agree with TRBD1. Germline-derived CDR1 and CDR2 are SGHAT and FQNNGV. The CDR3 sequence is 15 residues long. J gave up 4 bases and V 3 bases, and 7 bases lay outside the gene matches. CDR3 sequence reads: CASSLAGGSSYGYTF. CDR3 DNA sequence: TGTGCCAGCAGCTTGGCAGGGGGCAGCAGCTATGGCTACACCTTC. The entire variable domain, with the rest obtained from reference TRBV11-2 and TRBJ1-2, is as follows: EAGVAQSPRYKIIEKRQSVAFWCNPISGHATLYWYQQILGQGPKLLIQFQNNGVVDDSQLPKDRFSAERLKGVDSTLKIQPAKLEDSAVYLCASSLAGGSSYGYTFGSGTRLTVV.

The chain couples TRBV29-1 to TRBJ2-1; D is unclear. CDR1 is SQVTM and CDR2 is ANQGSEA in the germline V gene. The CDR3 extends over 11 amino acids. Trimming stripped 4 bases from V and 7 bases from J, with 8 bases between. The DNA of the CDR3 is TGCAGCGTTGGTTACGCGAATGAGCAGTTCTTC. It specifies CSVGYANEQFF.

The chain combines TRBV19 with TRBJ2-3; TRBD2 matches at 14 bases. The trim removed 5 bases at V and 3 bases at J, leaving 7 bases unmatched. This CDR3 has 17 residues. The germline CDR1 and CDR2 sequences are LNHDA and SQIVND (reference sequence). The DNA for the CDR3 is TGTGCCAGTAGTCCCAGACTAGCGGGAGGGCGTACAGATACGCAGTATTTT. It translates to CASSPRLAGGRTDTQYF.

Of note for this clone: At one end the junction does not follow the germline gene, possibly because of a read error. This CDR3 is also generated by other DNA sequences in the sample. V and J are TRBV7-7 and TRBJ2-3, with D unresolved. The CDR3 extends over 13 amino acids. Per the germline V gene, CDR1 is SSHAT and CDR2 is FNYEAQ (reference sequence). CDR3 loop: CASSLDSTDTQYF. CDR3 sequence (DNA): TGTGCTAGCAGCTTAGATAGCACAGATACGCAGTATTTT. The full variable domain, in which reference TRBV7-7 and TRBJ2-3 provide the parts outside the CDR3, is GAGVSQSPRYKVTKRGQDVTLRCDPISSHATLYWYQQALGQGPEFLTYFNYEAQPDKSGLPSDRFSAERPEGSISTLTIQRTEQRDSAMYRCASSLDSTDTQYFGPGTRLTVL.

This chain uses TRBV7-6 with TRBJ2-5; no firm D call. This CDR3 spans 14 amino acids. Trimming took 1 base from V and 2 from J, leaving 8 bases between them. Germline V lookup: CDR1 SGHVS, CDR2 FNYEAQ. CDR3 loop: CASSLDPSQETQYF. CDR3 nucleotides: TGTGCCAGCAGCTTAGATCCCTCACAAGAGACCCAGTACTTC.

This clone was observed many times. CDR3 sequence reads: CASSILAGRETQYF. Here the CDR3 DNA reads TGTGCCAGTAGTATACTAGCGGGAAGAGAGACCCAGTACTTC. This chain links TRBV19 with TRBJ2-5, with 9 bases identical to TRBD2. Trimming at V came to 2 bases and at J to 4 bases, leaving 2 bases not matched to a gene. Germline CDR1 LNHDA, CDR2 SQIVND (reference sequence). The CDR3 totals 14 residues.

The chain uses TRBV5-1 and TRBJ1-6, with a weak D call TRBD1 (6 bases). Germline CDR1 is SGHRS and CDR2 is YFSETQ. The V and J ends lost 0 bases and 4 bases respectively, with 14 bases between them. CDR3 length: 17 amino acids. In DNA form, the CDR3 reads TGCGCCAGCAGCTTGGAGTGGGGGGCGAAGTATAATTCACCCCTCCACTTT. Amino acid sequence: CASSLEWGAKYNSPLHF.

The CDR3 DNA reads as TGTGCCAGCAGCCAATGGGGAAATGAAAAACTGTTTTTT. It codes for CASSQWGNEKLFF. This sequence joins TRBV14 and TRBJ1-4; D unclear. CDR3 size: 13 residues. The V gene's germline CDR1 is SGHDN and CDR2 FVKESK. Between the trimmed V and J ends, which lost 2 bases and 5 bases, there was a span of 6 bases. Variable domain in full (rest from reference TRBV14 and TRBJ1-4): EAGVTQFPSHSVIEKGQTVTLRCDPISGHDNLYWYRRVMGKEIKFLLHFVKESKQDESGMPNNRFLAERTGGTYSTLKVQPAELEDSGVYFCASSQWGNEKLFFGSGTQLSVL.

V gene TRBV10-3 combines with J gene TRBJ2-3; D is possibly TRBD2 (6 bases). The CDR3 spans 19 residues. The germline V gene has CDR1 ENHRY and CDR2 SYGVKD. Trimming left V 4 bases short and J 2 bases short, with 25 bases between. CDR3 coding DNA: TGTGCCATCAGTGGAGCCGGGAGAGGGCGGGTTCGTTTCACAGATACGCAGTATTTT. Translated: CAISGAGRGRVRFTDTQYF.

This sequence joins TRBV2 and TRBJ2-2; no reliable D call. V dropped 5 bases and J dropped 5 bases, with 6 bases sitting between them. This CDR3 contains 12 residues. Germline assignment: CDR1 SNHLY and CDR2 FYNNEI. DNA of the CDR3: TGTGCCAGCAGTTACGCTACCGGGGAGCTGTTTTTT. It is translated as CASSYATGELFF.

This chain uses TRBV7-2 with TRBJ2-4, with D perhaps TRBD1 or TRBD2 (5 bases each). The CDR3 spans 15 residues. V was shortened by 6 bases and J by 6 bases, with 18 bases between the two germline ends. CDR1 is SGHTA, CDR2 FQGNSA, per germline. Written as DNA, the CDR3 is TGTGCCAGCAGTCAGCCGGGACCCCAGGGAAACATTCAGTACTTC. This sequence encodes CASSQPGPQGNIQYF.

In its sample, this clone was seen once. This chain links TRBV19 with TRBJ2-3; the D is unclear. Germline V gives CDR1 LNHDA, CDR2 SQIVND (reference sequence). This CDR3 region has 15 residues. The germline V and J ends were trimmed by 7 bases and 6 bases, with 20 bases remaining between them. CDR3 sequence reads: CASNPMAPPVDTQYF. The CDR3 nucleotides read TGTGCCAGTAATCCCATGGCCCCTCCAGTGGATACGCAGTATTTT. Together with reference TRBV19 and TRBJ2-3, the CDR3 gives the full variable domain: DGGITQSPKYLFRKEGQNVTLSCEQNLNHDAMYWYRQDPGQGLRLIYYSQIVNDFQKGDIAEGYSVSREKKESFPLTVTSAQKNPTAFYLCASNPMAPPVDTQYFGPGTRLTVL.

The chain joins TRBV28 to TRBJ2-5; TRBD2 matches at 13 bases. The better agreement between TRBJ2-7 and the DNA end casts doubt on the J call. Germline CDR1 reads MDHEN; CDR2 reads SYDVKM. The CDR3 runs 15 residues. Written as DNA, the CDR3 is TGTGCCAGCAGTTCACCGACTAGCGGGAGGTACGAGCAGTACTTC. It is translated as CASSSPTSGRYEQYF.

The J gene is TRBJ1-1, the V gene TRBV6-5; tentative D call: TRBD1 (5 bases). This CDR3 comprises 15 residues. Germline V gene sequence: CDR1 MNHEY, CDR2 SVGAGI. The ends were cut back, 2 bases at V and 4 bases at J, with 14 bases in the middle. CDR3 in DNA: TGTGCCAGCAGTTACGGGGGGGGGAGGTTCACTGAAGCTTTCTTT. Translating gives CASSYGGGRFTEAFF.

The rearrangement joins TRBV10-3 to TRBJ2-3; tentatively, D is TRBD2 (5 bases). Germline CDR1 ENHRY, CDR2 SYGVKD. The CDR3 extends over 11 amino acids. The germline V and J ends were trimmed by 7 bases and 5 bases, with 7 bases remaining between them. The CDR3 spells CAINSGDTQYF. The CDR3 nucleotides are TGTGCCATCAACAGCGGAGATACGCAGTATTTT.

The gene calls are TRBV9 and TRBJ2-3; D may be TRBD1 (7 bases). CDR1 is SGDLS and CDR2 is YYNGEE in the germline V gene. The CDR3 contains 17 residues. The ends were cut back, 3 bases at V and 7 bases at J, with 24 bases in the middle. The CDR3 DNA reads TGTGCCAGCAGCGCCCTAGGGGGGACAGCCGAGCCATATACGCAGTATTTT. Translating gives CASSALGGTAEPYTQYF.

As concerns this clone: One end of the junction does not line up with germline, which may come from a read error. The CDR3 DNA reads as TGTGCCATCAGTGAGTCGTCGGGGGCAGGCGAGACCCAGTACTTC. The encoded protein is CAISESSGAGETQYF. This rearrangement joins TRBV6-1 to TRBJ2-5; either TRBD1 or TRBD2 may supply D (6 bases each). This CDR3 has 15 residues. The germline V gene encodes CDR1 MNHNS and CDR2 SASEGT.

This clone was detected only a few times. The J gene is TRBJ2-7, the V gene TRBV6-4, with 8 positions matching TRBD2. V lost 5 bases and J lost 2; bases outside the gene matches: 8. From germline, CDR1 is MRHNA and CDR2 SNTAGT. This CDR3 contains 15 residues. CDR3 nucleotides: TGTGCCAGCAGTCCATCTAGCGGGTCGACCTACGAGCAGTACTTC. As protein: CASSPSSGSTYEQYF.